Each of the 17 T cell receptor beta chains below was sequenced from the same sample in a study of identical twins. From the 5' RACE reads, TCRdb called clonotypes with MiXCR, one entry per CDR3 protein. Of about 460,000 distinct CDR3 sequences in the sample, 14% were seen once. The same data also went into a second study, on yellow fever vaccine responses in identical twins.

The source material was CD4+ T cells sorted from blood. The receptor source for this set is a young woman in good health.

The chain is built from TRBV5-1 and TRBJ2-5; 14 nucleotides line up with TRBD2. The CDR3 loop spans 18 amino acids. The junction had 13 bases not matched to a gene; V was cut back by 4 bases and J by 5 bases. Germline V gene lookup returns CDR1 SGHRS and CDR2 YFSETQ. The CDR3 sequence: CASSAGTSGGRLGETQYF. The DNA of the CDR3 is TGCGCCAGCAGCGCCGGGACTAGCGGGGGACGACTCGGGGAGACCCAGTACTTC.

This clonotype occurred a few times. The J gene is TRBJ2-2, the V gene TRBV20-1, with no clear D. CDR1 is DFQATT, CDR2 SNEGSKA, per germline (reference sequence). Trimming took 4 bases from V and 4 from J, leaving 16 bases between them. This CDR3 is 15 amino acids long. The CDR3 DNA reads TGCAGTGCTAAGGTTGCCGGATTTTCCACCGGGGAGCTGTTTTTT. The encoded protein is CSAKVAGFSTGELFF.

J is TRBJ2-3 and V is TRBV5-1, with D uncertain. The CDR3 is 12 amino acids. Trimming stripped 3 bases from V and 4 bases from J, with 6 bases between. Germline CDR1 is SGHRS and CDR2 is YFSETQ. Here the CDR3 reads CASSSPSDTQYF. Written as DNA, the CDR3 is TGCGCCAGCAGCTCCCCTTCAGATACGCAGTATTTT.

This chain joins TRBV27 and TRBJ2-2; 9 bases fit TRBD1. V lost 6 bases, J lost 6 bases, and 8 bases stayed unmatched. Germline CDR1 reads MNHEY; CDR2 reads SMNVEV (reference sequence). There are 15 residues in the CDR3. The CDR3 reads CASRTLDRGAGELFF. CDR3 sequence (DNA): TGTGCCAGCAGGACCTTGGACAGGGGCGCCGGGGAGCTGTTTTTT.

This clonotype occurred a few times. The chain has TRBV20-1 and TRBJ2-5, with D perhaps TRBD2 (6 bases). V lost 5 bases and J lost 4, with 20 bases in between. Germline lookup yields CDR1 DFQATT and CDR2 SNEGSKA (reference sequence). There are 15 residues in the CDR3. The CDR3 sequence is CSASGSLALRETQYF. The DNA for the CDR3 is TGCAGTGCTTCTGGATCGCTAGCGCTTAGAGAGACCCAGTACTTC.

This chain links TRBV7-2 with TRBJ1-4; D uncertain. V was pared by 5 bases and J by 7 bases, with 14 bases between. Germline lookup yields CDR1 SGHTA and CDR2 FQGNSA. CDR3 size: 14 residues. The DNA of the CDR3 is TGTGCCAGCAGCCAGAATGTGGGTACTGAAAAACTGTTTTTT. Translation gives CASSQNVGTEKLFF.

J is TRBJ2-3 and V is TRBV20-1; D is unresolved. Trimming pared 3 bases from V and 2 bases from J, leaving 9 bases between. Germline loops: CDR1 DFQATT, CDR2 SNEGSKA (reference sequence). The CDR3 runs 13 residues. In DNA, the CDR3 is TGCAGTGCTAGGCGGCTACCCACAGATACGCAGTATTTT. It encodes CSARRLPTDTQYF.

The chain joins TRBV12-3 or TRBV12-4 to TRBJ2-1; 10 positions match TRBD2. The CDR3 has 17 residues. J was trimmed by 8 bases and V by 6 bases; bases with no gene match: 16. Here the CDR3 DNA reads TGTGCCAGCAGCCGAGCGGGGGGGCCCGGGACAGTCTATGAGCAGTTCTTC. Protein product: CASSRAGGPGTVYEQFF.

This clonotype was detected a few times. V and J are TRBV6-5 and TRBJ2-2; a weak D match, TRBD2 (6 bases). The CDR3 has 17 amino acids. Germline V gives CDR1 MNHEY, CDR2 SVGAGI. Trimming stripped 2 bases from V and 1 base from J, with 14 bases between. In nucleotides, the CDR3 is TGTGCCAGCAGTTACCCGACGGGACTTAAGAACACCGGGGAGCTGTTTTTT. As protein: CASSYPTGLKNTGELFF.

This chain links TRBV6-5 with TRBJ2-7, with 7 positions matching TRBD1. Germline V lookup: CDR1 MNHEY, CDR2 SVGAGI. There are 11 residues in the CDR3. J lost 13 bases, V lost 6 bases, and 9 bases had no gene match. For the CDR3, the DNA is TGTGCCAGCAGCCAAGGACAGGTCCGATACTTC. It translates to CASSQGQVRYF.

This clonotype was found many times. The chain joins TRBV5-5 to TRBJ2-3; D not resolved. This CDR3 is 13 amino acids long. Per the germline V gene, CDR1 is SGHKS and CDR2 is YYEKEE (reference sequence). The V end was cut by 4 bases, the J end by 0 bases, with 6 bases between. The CDR3 bases are TGTGCCAGCAGCACATACAGCACAGATACGCAGTATTTT. This sequence encodes CASSTYSTDTQYF.

This chain joins TRBV20-1 and TRBJ2-7, with TRBD2 matching 7 bases. The CDR3 has 17 amino acids. CDR1 and CDR2 (germline): DFQATT, SNEGSKA (reference sequence). The junction had 12 bases not matched to a gene; V was cut back by 1 base and J by 0 bases. CDR3 DNA sequence: TGCAGTGCTAGAGGTTTGGGTGAGCGGGGTAACTCCTACGAGCAGTACTTC. Protein: CSARGLGERGNSYEQYF.

This clonotype was seen repeatedly, ten times or more. The chain recombines TRBV29-1 with TRBJ2-3; D is undetermined. CDR3 size: 15 residues. Germline-derived CDR1 and CDR2 are SQVTM and ANQGSEA. V dropped 8 bases and J dropped 1 base, with 19 bases sitting between them. The CDR3 loop is CSSYSRALRTDTQYF. The CDR3 DNA is TGCAGCTCCTACTCCCGGGCTCTCCGCACAGATACGCAGTATTTT.

The chain has TRBV29-1 and TRBJ2-5; D is unclear. CDR3 length: 14 residues. Between the trimmed V and J ends, which lost 3 bases and 7 bases, there was a span of 18 bases. Germline V lookup: CDR1 SQVTM, CDR2 ANQGSEA. The CDR3 bases are TGCAGCGTTGATTCTATATCGCGTTCCCGGACCCAGTACTTC. It yields the protein CSVDSISRSRTQYF.

This chain joins TRBV4-1 and TRBJ2-7, with D tentatively TRBD1 (5 bases). Trimming cost V 3 bases and J 4 bases, with 19 bases left between them. The CDR3 spans 16 residues. Germline CDR1 and CDR2: MGHRA and YSYEKL. In nucleotides, the CDR3 is TGCGCCAGCAGCCAGGGTCCCAAACAGGTTGATTACGAGCAGTACTTC. Translation gives CASSQGPKQVDYEQYF.

The chain is built from TRBV7-9 and TRBJ1-5; 7 bases line up with TRBD1. The ends lost 4 bases at V and 4 bases at J; junction bases unmatched: 10. The germline CDR1 and CDR2 sequences are SEHNR and FQNEAQ (reference sequence). The CDR3 is 16 residues long. The CDR3 region is CASSSGQVASNQPQHF. CDR3 DNA: TGTGCCAGCAGCTCCGGACAGGTCGCGAGTAATCAGCCCCAGCATTTT.

The rearrangement joins TRBV4-3 to TRBJ2-1; 8 positions agree with TRBD2. CDR3 length equals 17 residues. J gave up 0 bases and V 2 bases, and 6 bases lay outside the gene matches. The germline V gene encodes CDR1 LGHNA and CDR2 YSLEER. The chain's CDR3 is CASSQNYGTSSYNEQFF. In nucleotides, the CDR3 is TGCGCCAGCAGCCAAAACTACGGGACTAGCTCCTACAATGAGCAGTTCTTC.